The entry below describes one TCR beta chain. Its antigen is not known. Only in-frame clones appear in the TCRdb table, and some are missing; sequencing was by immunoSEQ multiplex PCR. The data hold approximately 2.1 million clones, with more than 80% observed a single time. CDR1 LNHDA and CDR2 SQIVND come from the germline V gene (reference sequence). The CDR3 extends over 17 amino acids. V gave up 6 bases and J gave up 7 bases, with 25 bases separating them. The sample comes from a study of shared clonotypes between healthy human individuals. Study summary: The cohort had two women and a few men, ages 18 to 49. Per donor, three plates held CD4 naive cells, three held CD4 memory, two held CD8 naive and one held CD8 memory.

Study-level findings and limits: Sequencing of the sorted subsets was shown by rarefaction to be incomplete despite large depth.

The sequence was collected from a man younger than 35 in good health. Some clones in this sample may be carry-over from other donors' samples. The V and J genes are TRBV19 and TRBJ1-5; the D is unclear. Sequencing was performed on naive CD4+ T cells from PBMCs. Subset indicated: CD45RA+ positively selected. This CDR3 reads CASSELYTRAREQPQHF. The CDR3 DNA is TGTGCCAGTAGCGAGTTGTACACACGTGCTCGGGAGCAGCCCCAGCATTTT. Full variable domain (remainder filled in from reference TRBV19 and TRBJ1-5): DGGITQSPKYLFRKEGQNVTLSCEQNLNHDAMYWYRQDPGQGLRLIYYSQIVNDFQKGDIAEGYSVSREKKESFPLTVTSAQKNPTAFYLCASSELYTRAREQPQHFGDGTRLSIL.